This T cell receptor beta chain stems from a study of blood T cell repertoires in COVID-19. About the research overall: Both acute and convalescent COVID-19 samples were obtained from the United States, Italy and Spain. PBMCs, B-cell-depleted T cells, or T cells provided the cDNA or gDNA that made up the material.

Germline CDR1 and CDR2: LGHNA and YSLEER. This CDR3 has 17 residues. Unmatched junction bases numbered 9, after V lost 0 bases and J lost 5 bases. Per the authors' pipeline: Amplification of reference gene primers was used by the study to estimate nucleated cell counts. TCRdb's copy holds only in-frame clones and misses some; the assay was immunoSEQ multiplex PCR. Clonal size and the V and J genes are those of that table, whereas D and trimming came from the DNA. The sample includes tens of thousands of clones, around three quarters seen only once; the top ten take around 5.2%. Sequenced input: peripheral blood. The rearrangement joins TRBV4-3 to TRBJ1-4; 7 positions agree with TRBD1. This TCR derives from an older woman with acute or convalescent COVID-19. DNA for the CDR3: TGCGCCAGCAGCCAAGATCTTCCCGGGACAGTAAATGAAAAACTGTTTTTT. Protein sequence: CASSQDLPGTVNEKLFF.